This TCR beta chain was obtained from a study of cytomegalovirus exposure and HLA in healthy donors. V lost 6 bases to trimming and J lost 6 bases, with 12 bases between them. This CDR3 comprises 14 residues. The germline CDR1 and CDR2 sequences are WNHNN and SYGVQD (reference sequence). Regarding this clone: The antigen is unknown.

This PCR relied on a set of 60 Vbeta primers and 13 Jbeta primers. In the authors' workflow: As a later analysis found, there were 82 million or so unique TCR beta chains, of which 8.5 million to 13 million were shared. The method was immunoSEQ multiplex PCR; TCRdb's version includes in-frame clones alone and lacks a portion of them. D and trimming were read from the DNA, whereas the V and J calls and clone size are those reported in that table. The data show tens of thousands of clones, more than 70% seen once. Study findings and constraints: In a later analysis, approximately 18,000 TCR beta sequences were associated with HLA alleles at 0.05 false discovery rate. When a later analysis was performed, an Asian-associated ancestry cluster reportedly had fewer N-insertions than the approximately 700-donor mean. Associated with cytomegalovirus, according to the listing, were 150 to 200 TCR beta chains.

Material: PBMCs. V gene TRBV10-1 combines with J gene TRBJ1-6; maybe TRBD1 (6 bases). This clonotype was obtained from a man aged 35 to 55 in good health and CMV-seronegative. The chain's CDR3 is CASRGSGANSPLHF. Written as DNA, the CDR3 is TGCGCCAGCAGGGGTTCAGGGGCTAATTCACCCCTCCACTTT.